The 3 T cell receptor beta chains reported below all come from one sample, sequenced in a study of blood T cell repertoires in COVID-19 (dated by TCRdb to 2018 to 2020). Libraries were constructed by the immunoSEQ multiplex PCR assay. As stored in TCRdb, this immuneACCESS dataset retains in-frame rearrangements with V and J assigned. A fraction of the clones does not appear; measured against another copy, unresolved V genes explain less than half of the discrepancy, and the remainder lacks a known reason. In all, the sample holds fewer than 250,000 clones, and around nine tenths of those were seen once. The top ten clones comprise less than 3.5% of the sample. The sequenced material came from peripheral blood. The receptor source for this set is a woman aged 55 to 70 with acute or convalescent COVID-19.

For the CDR3, the DNA is TGCGCCAGCAGCTTGGGACCCGGGGTTAACTATGGCTACACCTTC. Protein: CASSLGPGVNYGYTF. The chain employs TRBV5-1 and TRBJ1-2; D ambiguous. The CDR3 has 15 amino acids. The V and J ends lost 0 bases and 1 base respectively, with 10 bases between them. Per germline, CDR1 SGHRS and CDR2 YFSETQ.

V usage is TRBV28 and J usage is TRBJ2-1, with 8 positions matching TRBD2. Germline CDR1 MDHEN, CDR2 SYDVKM. The J segment lost 9 bases and the V segment lost 1 base, leaving 5 bases of the junction unmatched. This CDR3 has 14 amino acids. Here the CDR3 DNA reads TGTGCCAGCAGTTTATTGGCGGGAGGTGCTGAGCAGTTCTTC. Protein sequence: CASSLLAGGAEQFF.

DNA for the CDR3: TGTGCCAGAACCGGGACAGGGCAAACCGGGGAGCTGTTTTTT. As protein: CARTGTGQTGELFF. The gene calls are TRBV30 and TRBJ2-2; 9 nucleotides agree with TRBD1. Trimming took 8 bases from V and 5 from J; bases not matched to a gene: 9. CDR1 and CDR2 from the germline V gene are GTSNPN and SVGIG (reference sequence). The CDR3 is 14 residues long.